A selection of T cell receptor beta chains follows, all from one sample in a study of blood T cell repertoires in COVID-19. Only in-frame clones appear in the TCRdb table, and some are missing; sequencing was by immunoSEQ multiplex PCR. Of about 81,000 clones in the sample, 91% are singletons; the top ten hold over 1.5%. Sample: peripheral blood. These receptors were obtained from a woman between 45 and 60 years old in a cohort sampled during active COVID-19. Both conserved end residues are part of each CDR3. The order of the fields is V gene, J gene, clone size, D gene, CDR3 protein, CDR3 DNA. The D gene is left open where the match is weak. Clone size is given for some rows only: seen once, a few or many times, or a class if the clone is expanded.

V gene: TRBV10-3; J gene: TRBJ2-7; clone size: once; D gene: TRBD1; CDR3 protein: CAIRTPDRAYEQYF; CDR3 DNA: TGTGCCATCAGGACCCCCGACAGGGCCTACGAGCAGTACTTC
V gene: TRBV5-1; J gene: TRBJ1-5; clone size: NA; D gene: TRBD1; CDR3 protein: CASSLDRGGQPQHF; CDR3 DNA: TGCGCCAGCAGCTTGGACAGGGGAGGCCAGCCCCAGCATTTT
V gene: TRBV5-1; J gene: TRBJ2-1; clone size: once; D gene: TRBD2; CDR3 protein: CASSLGLAGINEQFF; CDR3 DNA: TGCGCCAGCAGCTTGGGCCTAGCGGGGATCAATGAGCAGTTCTTC
V gene: TRBV5-1; J gene: TRBJ1-1; clone size: NA; D gene: NA; CDR3 protein: CASSLVGGGVTEAFF; CDR3 DNA: TGCGCCAGCAGCTTGGTCGGGGGTGGCGTCACTGAAGCTTTCTTT
V gene: TRBV9; J gene: TRBJ2-1; clone size: NA; D gene: NA; CDR3 protein: CASSASPAGSGGSQFF; CDR3 DNA: TGTGCCAGCAGCGCCAGCCCAGCGGGGAGTGGGGGCTCCCAGTTCTTC
V gene: TRBV6-1; J gene: TRBJ1-1; clone size: few; D gene: NA; CDR3 protein: CASREGASTEAFF; CDR3 DNA: TGTGCCAGCAGAGAAGGGGCCTCCACTGAAGCTTTCTTT
V gene: TRBV13; J gene: TRBJ1-2; clone size: NA; D gene: TRBD1; CDR3 protein: CASSLGDRGPGYTF; CDR3 DNA: TGTGCCAGCAGCTTAGGGGACAGGGGCCCTGGCTACACCTTC
V gene: TRBV6-6; J gene: TRBJ1-2; clone size: NA; D gene: NA; CDR3 protein: CASSYDSANLNYGYTF; CDR3 DNA: TGTGCCAGCAGTTACGACAGTGCTAACCTAAACTATGGCTACACCTTC
V gene: TRBV13; J gene: TRBJ2-3; clone size: NA; D gene: TRBD2; CDR3 protein: CASSLGRGAGRTDTQYF; CDR3 DNA: TGTGCCAGCAGCTTAGGCCGTGGAGCGGGACGCACAGATACGCAGTATTTT
V gene: TRBV6-6; J gene: TRBJ2-7; clone size: NA; D gene: TRBD1; CDR3 protein: CASEDRGGVTYEQYF; CDR3 DNA: TGTGCCTCCGAGGACAGGGGGGGAGTTACCTACGAGCAGTACTTC
V gene: TRBV6-1; J gene: TRBJ2-1; clone size: NA; D gene: TRBD2; CDR3 protein: CASSEGLSLAGYEQFF; CDR3 DNA: TGTGCCAGCAGTGAAGGGCTTTCGCTAGCGGGCTATGAGCAGTTCTTC
V gene: TRBV19; J gene: TRBJ1-4; clone size: once; D gene: TRBD1; CDR3 protein: CASSTSPGQGIVKLFF; CDR3 DNA: TGTGCCAGTAGTACCTCACCGGGACAGGGGATAGTAAAACTGTTTTTT
V gene: TRBV5-1; J gene: TRBJ1-2; clone size: NA; D gene: NA; CDR3 protein: CASSLLQGGSYGYTF; CDR3 DNA: TGCGCCAGCAGCTTGTTACAGGGAGGGTCCTATGGCTACACCTTC
V gene: TRBV4-1; J gene: TRBJ1-5; clone size: NA; D gene: NA; CDR3 protein: CASSQDPGSTQHF; CDR3 DNA: TGCGCCAGCAGCCAAGATCCGGGGTCGACCCAGCATTTT
V gene: TRBV29-1; J gene: TRBJ2-5; clone size: NA; D gene: TRBD2; CDR3 protein: CSVGKLAGASETQYF; CDR3 DNA: TGCAGCGTGGGAAAACTAGCGGGGGCTTCGGAGACCCAGTACTTC